This is a list of T cell receptor beta chains from one sample in a study of blood T cell repertoires in COVID-19. This table comes from immunoSEQ multiplex PCR, and its TCRdb copy is limited to in-frame clones, with some not included. The sample has 160,000 or so clones, more than 80% seen once. Material for sequencing was peripheral blood. The receptors here all came from a woman aged 55 to 70 with COVID-19, enrolled during active disease. Both conserved end residues are part of each CDR3. Each record gives: CDR3 length, clone size, D gene, J gene, V gene, CDR3 protein, CDR3 DNA. A D gene is named only where the DNA matches it firmly. The size field is filled for only some rows; it gives once, few, many or a size class.

14 NA TRBD2 TRBJ2-7 TRBV30 CAWSKRGPAYEQYF TGTGCCTGGAGTAAGCGGGGCCCCGCCTACGAGCAGTACTTC
13 NA NA TRBJ1-1 TRBV6-5 CASSWGQNTEAFF TGTGCCAGCAGTTGGGGACAGAACACTGAAGCTTTCTTT
13 NA TRBD1 TRBJ1-1 TRBV2 CASSGQGVTEAFF TGTGCCAGCAGCGGCCAGGGGGTCACTGAAGCTTTCTTT
15 NA NA TRBJ2-5 TRBV7-2 CASSPLGPGGETQYF TGTGCCAGCAGCCCGCTGGGTCCCGGAGGGGAGACCCAGTACTTC
15 NA NA TRBJ1-3 TRBV5-4 CASSLAGGFGNTIYF TGTGCCAGCAGCTTGGCGGGGGGGTTTGGAAACACCATATATTTT
17 NA NA TRBJ1-3 TRBV4-3 CASSQTQKAGYGNTIYF TGCGCCAGCAGCCAAACCCAAAAGGCGGGATATGGAAACACCATATATTTT
13 once NA TRBJ2-7 TRBV24-1 CATSDPGSPKQYF TGTGCCACCAGTGACCCAGGGTCCCCTAAGCAGTACTTC
16 NA NA TRBJ1-3 TRBV15 CATSRSQGSSGNTIYF TGTGCCACCAGCAGATCTCAGGGGTCTTCTGGAAACACCATATATTTT
17 NA TRBD2 TRBJ2-1 TRBV6-2/TRBV6-3 CASSYGLAGARGNEQFF TGTGCCAGCAGTTACGGGCTAGCGGGGGCACGAGGGAATGAGCAGTTCTTC
16 NA NA TRBJ1-5 TRBV6-2/TRBV6-3 CASSYGWQTNNQPQHF TGTGCCAGCAGTTACGGTTGGCAGACTAACAATCAGCCCCAGCATTTT
15 NA NA TRBJ1-3 TRBV28 CASSFPSGTGNTIYF TGTGCCAGCAGTTTCCCTTCAGGAACTGGAAACACCATATATTTT
12 NA NA TRBJ1-2 TRBV29-1 CSASGHLYGYTF TGCAGCGCCTCTGGACACCTCTATGGCTACACCTTC
15 NA NA TRBJ1-2 TRBV3-1/TRBV3-2 CASSRPVGASYGYTF TGTGCCAGCAGCCGACCAGTGGGGGCTTCCTATGGCTACACCTTC
12 NA NA TRBJ1-2 TRBV7-9 CASSPVNYGYTF TGTGCCAGCAGCCCTGTAAACTATGGCTACACCTTC
13 once NA TRBJ1-2 TRBV3-1/TRBV3-2 CASSQDGTYGYTF TGTGCCAGCAGCCAAGATGGGACATATGGCTACACCTTC